The rows below give T cell receptor beta chains drawn from one sample of a study of shared clonotypes between healthy human individuals. Clones were sequenced by immunoSEQ multiplex PCR, and TCRdb holds only the in-frame ones, with some missing. The sample has about 590,000 clones; roughly 96% are singletons. The material sequenced was naive CD8+ T cells sorted from blood. The receptors stem from a woman aged 30 to 39 in good health. CDR3s include the opening cysteine and the closing phenylalanine or tryptophan. The D gene is left open where the match is weak. Expanded clones are given a class, and other clones once, few, many or no size at all.

d_gene,v_gene,j_gene,abundance,CDR3aa,CDR3nt
NA,TRBV29-1,TRBJ2-4,NA,CSVRTEENIQYF,TGCAGCGTTAGGACAGAAGAAAACATTCAGTACTTC
NA,TRBV5-1,TRBJ1-2,NA,CASSWEGSQFGYTF,TGCGCCAGCAGCTGGGAGGGTTCGCAGTTCGGCTACACCTTC
TRBD2,TRBV4-1,TRBJ2-7,once,CASSHDSSGRSPGHEQYF,TGCGCCAGCAGCCATGACTCTAGCGGGAGGTCCCCTGGCCACGAGCAGTACTTC
NA,TRBV28,TRBJ1-5,NA,CASSFGRGYQPQHF,TGTGCCAGCAGTTTCGGCAGGGGATATCAGCCCCAGCATTTT
TRBD2,TRBV5-6,TRBJ2-5,NA,CASSFYAGGPMTQYF,TGTGCCAGCAGCTTTTATGCGGGAGGGCCAATGACCCAGTACTTC
NA,TRBV11-1,TRBJ2-7,NA,CASSSGRTTYEQYF,TGTGCCAGCAGCTCGGGCCGAACCACCTACGAGCAGTACTTC
NA,TRBV19,TRBJ2-3,NA,CASPGGGESLTDTQYF,TGTGCCAGCCCAGGGGGGGGAGAGTCCCTCACAGATACGCAGTATTTT
TRBD1,TRBV5-5,TRBJ1-1,NA,CASSLNRDSTEAFF,TGTGCCAGCAGCTTGAATCGGGACAGTACTGAAGCTTTCTTT
TRBD2,TRBV28,TRBJ2-1,NA,CASSGLASPLNNNEQFF,TGTGCCAGTTCGGGACTAGCGTCTCCACTAAACAACAATGAGCAGTTCTTC
NA,TRBV27,TRBJ2-7,NA,CASSFFREGASGEQYF,TGTGCCAGCAGTTTCTTCCGGGAGGGGGCGTCTGGCGAGCAGTACTTC
NA,TRBV5-4,TRBJ1-2,NA,CASRTENYGYTF,TGTGCCAGCAGGACAGAGAACTATGGCTACACCTTC
NA,TRBV25-1,TRBJ2-1,NA,CASSGHNEQFF,TGTGCCAGCAGTGGACATAATGAGCAGTTCTTC
NA,TRBV7-9,TRBJ2-7,NA,CASSLAGGIEQYF,TGTGCCAGCAGCTTAGCAGGGGGAATCGAGCAGTACTTC
NA,TRBV9,TRBJ2-3,once,CASSALVLTDTQYF,TGTGCCAGCAGCGCACTCGTTCTCACAGATACGCAGTATTTT
NA,TRBV19,TRBJ1-6,NA,CATTTDSSYNSPLHF,TGTGCCACAACGACAGACAGCTCCTATAATTCACCCCTCCACTTT
TRBD2,TRBV27,TRBJ2-3,NA,CASSLTSGGTDTQYF,TGTGCCAGCAGTTTGACTAGCGGGGGCACAGATACGCAGTATTTT
NA,TRBV9,TRBJ1-3,NA,CASSVAPGNTIYF,TGTGCCAGCAGCGTAGCCCCCGGAAACACCATATATTTT
TRBD1,TRBV7-8,TRBJ2-7,NA,CATSDREDEQYF,TGTGCCACCAGCGACAGGGAAGACGAGCAGTACTTC
NA,TRBV30,TRBJ2-1,NA,CAWTGPRPYNEQFF,TGTGCCTGGACGGGGCCCCGCCCTTACAATGAGCAGTTCTTC
NA,TRBV15,TRBJ2-1,NA,CATSTGLGMDEQFF,TGTGCCACCAGTACTGGACTGGGGATGGATGAGCAGTTCTTC
NA,TRBV19,TRBJ1-1,NA,CASRPSLTEAFF,TGTGCCAGTAGACCCTCCCTAACTGAAGCTTTCTTT
NA,TRBV19,TRBJ2-1,NA,CASSDPWREQTYNEQFF,TGTGCCAGTAGTGATCCCTGGCGGGAACAAACCTACAATGAGCAGTTCTTC
TRBD1,TRBV5-5,TRBJ2-2,NA,CASSLPTGGRELFF,TGTGCCAGCAGCTTGCCGACAGGGGGAAGGGAGCTGTTTTTT
NA,TRBV29-1,TRBJ2-1,NA,CSVPSSYNEQFF,TGCAGCGTTCCGAGCTCCTACAATGAGCAGTTCTTC
TRBD2,TRBV4-2,TRBJ2-1,NA,CASSYTGTSSGNEQFF,TGTGCCAGCAGTTACACCGGGACTAGCTCAGGGAATGAGCAGTTCTTC
NA,TRBV11-2,TRBJ2-1,NA,CASSLGRPWNEQFF,TGTGCCAGCAGCTTAGGGCGGCCCTGGAATGAGCAGTTCTTC
NA,TRBV28,TRBJ2-7,NA,CASSLSGVEYEQYF,TGTGCCAGCAGTTTGTCAGGGGTAGAGTACGAGCAGTACTTC
NA,TRBV11-2,TRBJ1-2,NA,CASSDPRLGYTF,TGTGCCAGCAGCGATCCGCGTCTTGGCTACACCTTC
NA,TRBV27,TRBJ2-1,NA,CASSSSRPYNEQFF,TGTGCCAGCAGTTCCTCCCGTCCTTACAATGAGCAGTTCTTC
TRBD2,TRBV27,TRBJ2-1,NA,CASTRIWGPGGLHNEQFF,TGTGCCAGCACGCGAATATGGGGCCCGGGGGGTTTGCACAATGAGCAGTTCTTC
TRBD2,TRBV27,TRBJ2-7,NA,CASSASSGAYEQYF,TGTGCCAGCAGTGCGTCTAGCGGGGCCTACGAGCAGTACTTC
NA,TRBV5-1,TRBJ2-3,NA,CASSQNLARNTDTQYF,TGCGCCAGCAGTCAAAATCTAGCGAGGAACACAGATACGCAGTATTTT
NA,TRBV4-2,TRBJ1-3,NA,CASSPSTGSSGNTIYF,TGTGCCAGCAGCCCCTCCACAGGGAGCTCTGGAAACACCATATATTTT
TRBD2,TRBV29-1,TRBJ2-3,NA,CSVKTSGRVTQYF,TGCAGCGTTAAGACTAGCGGGAGAGTTACGCAGTATTTT
NA,TRBV4-1,TRBJ1-2,NA,CASSQVGRYGYTF,TGCGCCAGCAGCCAGGTAGGGCGCTATGGCTACACCTTC
NA,TRBV13,TRBJ2-7,once,CASSLGGTGTYEQYF,TGTGCCAGCAGCTTAGGAGGGACGGGGACCTACGAGCAGTACTTC
TRBD2,TRBV11-1,TRBJ2-7,NA,CASSPPGRAGLAGTYEQYF,TGTGCCAGCAGCCCTCCCGGGCGGGCCGGACTAGCGGGTACGTACGAGCAGTACTTC
NA,TRBV19,TRBJ2-5,NA,CASSDRLGGETQYF,TGTGCCAGTAGCGATAGACTAGGCGGGGAGACCCAGTACTTC
NA,TRBV19,TRBJ2-2,NA,CASSIDSGTGELFF,TGTGCCAGTAGTATAGATTCAGGCACCGGGGAGCTGTTTTTT
NA,TRBV6-5,TRBJ1-5,NA,CASSYSGGGQPQHF,TGTGCCAGCAGTTACTCGGGGGGAGGGCAGCCCCAGCATTTT
NA,TRBV28,TRBJ2-1,NA,CASSGRVREQFF,TGTGCCAGCAGTGGCAGGGTACGAGAGCAGTTCTTC
NA,TRBV5-4,TRBJ1-1,NA,CASSQVEGNTEAFF,TGTGCCAGCAGCCAAGTAGAGGGGAACACTGAAGCTTTCTTT
NA,TRBV16,TRBJ2-1,NA,CASSQSVNEQFF,TGTGCCAGCAGCCAATCCGTCAATGAGCAGTTCTTC
NA,TRBV6-5,TRBJ1-5,once,CASNPSGAPNQPQHF,TGTGCCAGCAACCCGTCAGGGGCCCCGAATCAGCCCCAGCATTTT
TRBD2,TRBV29-1,TRBJ2-1,NA,CSVDLGEGLIYGEQFF,TGCAGCGTTGATCTTGGGGAGGGGTTAATCTATGGAGAGCAGTTCTTC
NA,TRBV9,TRBJ2-2,NA,CASSSWTANTGELFF,TGTGCCAGCAGCTCCTGGACTGCGAACACCGGGGAGCTGTTTTTT
TRBD2,TRBV4-2,TRBJ2-2,NA,CASSQIPGLADPGELFF,TGTGCCAGCAGCCAGATACCGGGACTAGCGGATCCCGGGGAGCTGTTTTTT
NA,TRBV6-6,TRBJ1-6,NA,CASSPRSYNSPLHF,TGTGCCAGCAGTCCCAGGTCCTATAATTCACCCCTCCACTTT
TRBD2,TRBV4-1,TRBJ2-5,NA,CASSQDPPGLAGSGEQYF,TGCGCCAGCAGCCAAGATCCGCCGGGACTAGCGGGGTCTGGAGAGCAGTACTTC
TRBD1,TRBV28,TRBJ1-1,NA,CASSLGQGLMNTEAFF,TGTGCCAGCAGTTTGGGACAGGGACTCATGAACACTGAAGCTTTCTTT
TRBD2,TRBV7-8,TRBJ2-3,NA,CASSSVAGGITDTQYF,TGTGCCAGCAGCTCCGTAGCGGGAGGGATCACAGATACGCAGTATTTT
TRBD1,TRBV7-9,TRBJ1-1,NA,CASSPGQGTEAFF,TGTGCCAGCAGCCCCGGACAGGGCACTGAAGCTTTCTTT
TRBD2,TRBV4-1,TRBJ2-7,NA,CASSQDGSGIYEQYF,TGCGCCAGCAGCCAAGATGGTAGCGGGATCTACGAGCAGTACTTC
TRBD2,TRBV7-8,TRBJ2-7,NA,CASSLDRVAGGPGGYEQYF,TGTGCCAGCAGCTTAGATCGGGTAGCGGGAGGGCCAGGAGGGTACGAGCAGTACTTC
NA,TRBV27,TRBJ1-5,NA,CASSFSGNQPQHF,TGTGCCAGCAGTTTCTCGGGGAATCAGCCCCAGCATTTT
TRBD1,TRBV6-5,TRBJ1-1,NA,CASSYQGGSAEAFF,TGTGCCAGCAGTTATCAGGGGGGAAGCGCTGAAGCTTTCTTT
TRBD1,TRBV7-3,TRBJ2-7,NA,CASSLGTGGSYEQYF,TGTGCCAGCAGCTTAGGGACAGGGGGCTCCTACGAGCAGTACTTC
NA,TRBV11-2,TRBJ1-1,once,CASSRTVDTEAFF,TGTGCCAGCAGCAGAACAGTGGACACTGAAGCTTTCTTT
TRBD2,TRBV4-1,TRBJ2-1,NA,CASSFRLAGGYNEQFF,TGCGCCAGCAGCTTCCGACTAGCGGGAGGGTACAATGAGCAGTTCTTC